This T cell receptor beta chain was sequenced in a study of shared clonotypes between healthy human individuals. Whole-study findings and limits: A few donors held 5% to 5.5% of naive CD4 clonotypes in common. Sampling used blood alone; tissue repertoires probably differ. Clonotypes which were not shared had lower generation probabilities than clonotypes that all four donors shared.

The CDR3 is 14 amino acids. Germline assignment: CDR1 SEHNR and CDR2 FQNEAQ (reference sequence). V was clipped by 5 bases and J by 2 bases, with 11 bases between them. Authors' methods: As immunoSEQ supplied junction-only sequences (without quality scores), filtering differed. Assay used: immunoSEQ multiplex PCR; TCRdb lists only in-frame clones, some missing. V and J calls and clone size are as listed in that table; D and trimming were resolved from the DNA. The data show just over 2,000,000 clones, with 90% to 95% seen just once and 0.1% to 0.15% held by the top ten. Comment on this clone: The antigen is not known.

The clonotype comes from a man younger than 35 in good health. The specimen was naive CD4+ T cells sorted from blood. Subset given: CD45RA+ positively selected. The V and J genes are TRBV7-9 and TRBJ2-3; D unresolved. The CDR3 protein is CASSQTPLTDTQYF. In nucleotides, the CDR3 is TGTGCCAGCAGCCAGACTCCTCTCACAGATACGCAGTATTTT.